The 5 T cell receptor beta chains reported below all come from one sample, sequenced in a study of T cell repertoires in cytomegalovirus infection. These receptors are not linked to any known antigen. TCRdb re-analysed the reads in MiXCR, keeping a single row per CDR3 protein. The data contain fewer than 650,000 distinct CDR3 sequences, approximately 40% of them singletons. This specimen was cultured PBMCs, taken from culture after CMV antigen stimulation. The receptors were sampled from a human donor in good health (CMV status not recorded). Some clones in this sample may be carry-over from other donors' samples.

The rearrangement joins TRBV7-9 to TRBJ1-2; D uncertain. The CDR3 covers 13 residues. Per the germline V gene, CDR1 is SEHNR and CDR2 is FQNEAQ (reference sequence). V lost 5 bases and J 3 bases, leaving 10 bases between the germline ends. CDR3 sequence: CASSPDGDYGYTF. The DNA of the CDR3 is TGTGCCAGCAGCCCCGACGGAGACTATGGCTACACCTTC.

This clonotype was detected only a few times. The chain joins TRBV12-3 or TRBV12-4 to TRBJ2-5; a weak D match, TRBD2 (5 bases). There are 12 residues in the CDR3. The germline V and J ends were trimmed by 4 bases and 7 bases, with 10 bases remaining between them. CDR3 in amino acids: CASSSSLGTQYF. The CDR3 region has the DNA TGTGCCAGCAGTTCTAGCCTGGGGACCCAGTACTTC.

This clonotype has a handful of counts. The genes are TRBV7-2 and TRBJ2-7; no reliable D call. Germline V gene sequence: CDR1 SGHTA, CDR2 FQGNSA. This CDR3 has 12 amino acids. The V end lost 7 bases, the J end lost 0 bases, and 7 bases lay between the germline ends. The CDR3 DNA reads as TGTGCCAGCACCCCAGCCTCCTACGAGCAGTACTTC. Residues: CASTPASYEQYF.

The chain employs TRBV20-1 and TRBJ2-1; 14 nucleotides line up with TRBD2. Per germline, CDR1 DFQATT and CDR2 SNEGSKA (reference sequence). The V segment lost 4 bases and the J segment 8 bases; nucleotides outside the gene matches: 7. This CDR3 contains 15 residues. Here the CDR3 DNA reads TGCAGTGCTACGGGGACTAGCGGGAGTGTCGATGAGCAGTTCTTC. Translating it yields CSATGTSGSVDEQFF.

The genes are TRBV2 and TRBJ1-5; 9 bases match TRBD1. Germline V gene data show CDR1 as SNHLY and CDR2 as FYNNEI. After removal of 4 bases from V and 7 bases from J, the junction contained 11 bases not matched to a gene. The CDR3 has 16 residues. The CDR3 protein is CASSARQGVPGQPQHF. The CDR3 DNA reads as TGTGCCAGCAGTGCCAGACAGGGGGTCCCAGGGCAGCCCCAGCATTTT.